The rows below give T cell receptor beta chains drawn from one sample of a study of T-cell memory formation after mild COVID-19. MiXCR was run by TCRdb on the 5' RACE reads, yielding one entry per CDR3 protein. The sample records some 600,000 distinct CDR3 sequences, around a sixth being singletons. The sequenced material came from PBMCs or a T cell subset sorted from them (not recorded which). The receptors shown here come from an adult woman who had mild COVID-19 (a few samples of this study predate the infection). Cell type and time point are not known. CDR3s include the opening cysteine and the closing phenylalanine or tryptophan. The D gene is left open where the match is weak. Only part of the rows carry a size: once, few, many, or a class if the clone is expanded.

>.|few|TRBV20-1|TRBJ2-5
CSARPPGRGETQYF
TGCAGTGCTAGACCGCCAGGGCGGGGAGAGACCCAGTACTTC
>.|few|TRBV4-1|TRBJ2-3
CASSQEVIPGHSLGDTQYF
TGCGCCAGCAGCCAAGAAGTAATACCGGGACACAGTCTGGGGGATACGCAGTATTTT
>TRBD1|.|TRBV5-1|TRBJ1-1
CASALDRGDTEAFF
TGCGCCAGCGCCTTGGACAGGGGAGACACTGAAGCTTTCTTT
>TRBD2|few|TRBV5-1|TRBJ2-5
CASSSGTSVRETQYF
TGCGCCAGCAGCTCCGGGACTAGCGTTAGGGAGACCCAGTACTTC
>TRBD2|few|TRBV28|TRBJ2-3
CASSSPHISSTSGSLTDTQYF
TGTGCCAGCAGTTCTCCTCACATTTCGTCGACTAGCGGGAGTCTGACAGATACGCAGTATTTT
>TRBD2|.|TRBV20-1|TRBJ2-1
CSARALAGGYNEQFF
TGCAGTGCTAGAGCCCTAGCGGGGGGCTACAATGAGCAGTTCTTC
>.|few|TRBV27|TRBJ1-2
CASREGTVTYGYTF
TGTGCCAGCAGGGAGGGAACGGTGACCTATGGCTACACCTTC
>.|.|TRBV6-2/TRBV6-3|TRBJ2-5
CASSFQKTPRETQYF
TGTGCCAGCAGTTTTCAGAAAACACCCCGTGAGACCCAGTACTTC
>TRBD2|.|TRBV20-1|TRBJ2-7
CSARDLGGGAGYEQYF
TGCAGTGCTAGAGATCTGGGCGGGGGGGCCGGATACGAGCAGTACTTC
>TRBD1|.|TRBV7-2|TRBJ1-1
CASSAHPGQAGTEAFF
TGTGCCAGCAGCGCACACCCCGGACAGGCAGGGACTGAAGCTTTCTTT
>TRBD2|.|TRBV6-5|TRBJ2-3
CASSYSRLAGGVTDTQYF
TGTGCCAGCAGTTACTCCCGACTAGCGGGAGGAGTCACAGATACGCAGTATTTT
>.|.|TRBV7-8|TRBJ2-5
CASSLNLQETQYF
TGTGCCAGCAGCTTAAACCTCCAAGAGACCCAGTACTTC
>.|.|TRBV7-9|TRBJ1-3
CASSFRGAGNTIYF
TGTGCCAGCAGCTTCAGAGGGGCTGGAAACACCATATATTTT
>TRBD1|.|TRBV7-3|TRBJ1-6
CASSRGQSNSPLHF
TGTGCCAGCAGCCGGGGACAGAGTAATTCACCCCTCCACTTT
>TRBD2|.|TRBV6-1|TRBJ2-5
CASSSTSGDETQYF
TGTGCCAGCAGTTCGACTAGCGGGGATGAGACCCAGTACTTC
>.|few|TRBV5-1|TRBJ1-6
CASSLGGGQNNSPLHF
TGCGCCAGCAGCTTGGGAGGGGGACAAAATAATTCACCCCTCCACTTT
>.|few|TRBV5-1|TRBJ1-1
CASSHLGARDTEAFF
TGCGCCAGCAGCCACCTGGGGGCTAGGGACACTGAAGCTTTCTTT